The next 26 T cell receptor beta chains were all read from a single sample in a study of T-cell memory formation after mild COVID-19. TCRdb re-derived calls from the 5' RACE reads in MiXCR, one entry per CDR3 protein. There are 550,000 to 600,000 distinct CDR3 sequences in the sample; less than 25% occur only once, and around 7.7% lies in the top ten. Sequencing was performed on PBMCs or a T cell subset sorted from them (not recorded which). These receptors came from an adult woman who had mild COVID-19 (a few samples of this study predate the infection). Cell type and time point are not known.

This sequence joins TRBV7-6 and TRBJ2-5; 11 nucleotides align to TRBD1. Germline loops: CDR1 SGHVS, CDR2 FNYEAQ. CDR3 length: 14 residues. Trimming removed 4 bases from V and 7 bases from J; junction bases left unmatched: 5. The CDR3 loop reads CASSSGTGGWTQYF. CDR3 sequence (DNA): TGTGCCAGCAGCTCCGGGACAGGGGGTTGGACCCAGTACTTC.

J is TRBJ2-5 and V is TRBV7-2, with D tentatively TRBD1 (5 bases). Trimming removed 2 bases at V and 5 bases at J, with 12 bases between. The CDR3 runs 14 residues. The germline gives CDR1 SGHTA, CDR2 FQGNSA. CDR3: CASSLQGYHETQYF. The CDR3 DNA sequence: TGTGCCAGCAGCTTACAGGGTTATCACGAGACCCAGTACTTC.

The J gene is TRBJ2-7, the V gene TRBV2, with 11 nucleotides matching TRBD2. The CDR3 runs 15 residues. Germline assignment: CDR1 SNHLY and CDR2 FYNNEI. Trimming removed 3 bases from V and 4 bases from J; junction bases left unmatched: 5. Here the CDR3 reads CASSDSGTSGYEQYF. For the CDR3, the DNA is TGTGCCAGCAGTGATAGTGGGACTAGCGGATACGAGCAGTACTTC. Based on the CDR3 plus reference TRBV2 and TRBJ2-7, the full variable domain is EPEVTQTPSHQVTQMGQEVILRCVPISNHLYFYWYRQILGQKVEFLVSFYNNEISEKSEIFDDQFSVERPDGSNFTLKIRSTKLEDSAMYFCASSDSGTSGYEQYFGPGTRLTVT.

The table lists this clonotype with a few counts. The chain combines TRBV7-9 with TRBJ2-3; D is uncertain. Trimming stripped 5 bases from V and 2 bases from J, with 17 bases between. Germline CDR1 SEHNR, CDR2 FQNEAQ (reference sequence). There are 16 residues in the CDR3. The CDR3: CASSPRRWGDTDTQYF. As DNA, the CDR3 is TGTGCCAGCAGCCCCAGACGTTGGGGTGACACAGATACGCAGTATTTT.

This clonotype was seen ten or more times. The V gene is TRBV5-1, the J gene TRBJ2-7; D ambiguous. Germline V gene sequence: CDR1 SGHRS, CDR2 YFSETQ. The CDR3 is 13 amino acids. The V and J ends lost 0 bases and 2 bases respectively, with 6 bases between them. In DNA, the CDR3 is TGCGCCAGCAGCTTGGACAGCACCTACGAGCAGTACTTC. Amino acids: CASSLDSTYEQYF. Using reference TRBV5-1 and TRBJ2-7 for the parts outside the CDR3, the full variable domain is KAGVTQTPRYLIKTRGQQVTLSCSPISGHRSVSWYQQTPGQGLQFLFEYFSETQRNKGNFPGRFSGRQFSNSRSEMNVSTLELGDSALYLCASSLDSTYEQYFGPGTRLTVT.

A few counts support this clonotype. CDR3 region: CASSRNRVTEAFF. The CDR3, as DNA: TGTGCCAGCAGCCGGAACAGGGTCACTGAAGCTTTCTTT. This rearrangement joins TRBV14 to TRBJ1-1, with D perhaps matching TRBD1 (6 bases). Trimming shortened V by 4 bases and J by 4 bases, and 10 bases separated the two germline ends. CDR3 size: 13 residues. Germline V gene data show CDR1 as SGHDN and CDR2 as FVKESK.

About this clonotype: A read error may be the cause here, since a much bigger clone is one base away. The chain joins TRBV10-3 to TRBJ2-7; D is unresolved. Trimming removed 3 bases at V and 3 bases at J, with 3 bases between. This CDR3 contains 11 residues. Germline assignment: CDR1 ENHRY and CDR2 SYGVKD. The DNA for the CDR3 is TGTGCCATCAGTGACGGCTACGAGCAGTACTTC. Protein: CAISDGYEQYF.

V usage is TRBV6-2 or TRBV6-3 and J usage is TRBJ2-7, with no clear D. There are 14 residues in the CDR3. Germline loops: CDR1 MNHEY, CDR2 SVGEGT. Trimming left V 7 bases short and J 2 bases short, with 15 bases between. CDR3 in DNA: TGTGCCAGCACCCCTGGGCCAGGTCCCTACGAGCAGTACTTC. It yields the protein CASTPGPGPYEQYF.

This clonotype was counted a few times. The chain's CDR3 is CASSLAGVGSPLHF. The CDR3, as DNA: TGTGCCAGCAGTTTAGCGGGGGTTGGCTCACCCCTCCACTTT. The V and J genes are TRBV12-3 or TRBV12-4 and TRBJ1-6, with D tentatively TRBD1 (5 bases). This CDR3 spans 14 amino acids. The V end was cut by 0 bases, the J end by 10 bases, with 10 bases between.

The chain carries TRBV5-5 and TRBJ2-1; D possibly matches TRBD1 or TRBD2 (6 bases each). The CDR3 has 15 amino acids. CDR1 is SGHKS and CDR2 is YYEKEE in the germline V gene (reference sequence). V lost 0 bases, J lost 7 bases, and 14 bases lay in between. The CDR3 loop reads CASSLDGRGRNEQFF. The CDR3 DNA sequence: TGTGCCAGCAGCTTGGACGGACGGGGGCGGAATGAGCAGTTCTTC.

V is TRBV6-2 or TRBV6-3 and J is TRBJ2-2, with 11 bases that match TRBD2. CDR1 MNHEY and CDR2 SVGEGT come from the germline V gene. The CDR3 extends over 14 amino acids. The junction had 5 bases not matched to a gene; V was cut back by 6 bases and J by 8 bases. CDR3 nucleotides: TGTGCCAGCAGGGGACTAGCGGCAGCGGGGGAGCTGTTTTTT. This codes for CASRGLAAAGELFF.

In DNA form, the CDR3 reads TGCAGCGTTGTAGGACAGGGGAGCTCCTACGAGCAGTACTTC. Translation gives CSVVGQGSSYEQYF. The chain carries TRBV29-1 and TRBJ2-7; 9 bases map to TRBD1. Germline loops: CDR1 SQVTM, CDR2 ANQGSEA. The CDR3 has 14 residues. The V segment lost 4 bases and the J segment 0 bases; nucleotides outside the gene matches: 4.

V usage is TRBV20-1 and J usage is TRBJ2-1; possibly TRBD1 or TRBD2 for D (5 bases each). The CDR3 runs 15 residues. Deletions cut 6 bases from V and 7 bases from J, with 22 bases between. Germline CDR1 is DFQATT and CDR2 is SNEGSKA (reference sequence). As DNA, the CDR3 is TGCAGTGCCACCAGCGCCGGGACCTTACGGAATGAGCAGTTCTTC. Its translation is CSATSAGTLRNEQFF.

In its sample, this clonotype was seen once. The chain is built from TRBV4-1 and TRBJ1-5, with unresolved D. CDR1 and CDR2 (germline): MGHRA, YSYEKL. The V end was cut by 2 bases, the J end by 8 bases, with 10 bases between. CDR3 length: 13 residues. The CDR3 loop is CASSQWLLKPQHF. The DNA of the CDR3 is TGCGCCAGCAGCCAATGGTTACTTAAGCCCCAGCATTTT.

V usage is TRBV24-1 and J usage is TRBJ2-2, with D unclear. The ends were cut back, 10 bases at V and 10 bases at J, with 27 bases in the middle. Germline CDR1 and CDR2: KGHDR and SFDVKD. This CDR3 contains 16 residues. The CDR3 sequence is CATSRREDSYSPELFF. The CDR3 bases are TGTGCCACGAGTAGAAGAGAAGACTCTTACAGCCCGGAGCTGTTTTTT.

The V gene is TRBV11-2, the J gene TRBJ2-7; unclear D gene. V lost 2 bases and J 4 bases, leaving 15 bases between the germline ends. Looked up from germline, CDR1 is SGHAT and CDR2 is FQNNGV. The CDR3 has 15 residues. The CDR3 is CASSLPILAGYEQYF. CDR3 DNA sequence: TGTGCCAGCAGCTTACCCATCCTCGCAGGATACGAGCAGTACTTC.

At least ten counts were recorded for this clonotype. This chain connects TRBV7-9 to TRBJ1-1; TRBD1 matches at 9 bases. The CDR3 runs to 18 residues. Germline V CDR1 and CDR2: SEHNR, FQNEAQ (reference sequence). V dropped 3 bases and J dropped 0; count of bases not matched to a gene: 11. Written as DNA, the CDR3 is TGTGCCAGCAGCTTCTCCCGGGACAGGGCCGGAATGAACACTGAAGCTTTCTTT. Translated: CASSFSRDRAGMNTEAFF.

This clonotype was seen just once. The chain has TRBV25-1 and TRBJ2-5; 7 bases are a match to TRBD1. Germline trimming cut 6 bases from V and 11 bases from J; bases unmatched to any gene: 6. Germline V gene data show CDR1 as MGHDK and CDR2 as SYGVNS. The CDR3 length is 11 residues. CDR3 in DNA: TGTGCCAGCAGCGAGGGGGCAGTACAGTACTTC. Translation gives CASSEGAVQYF.

This rearrangement joins TRBV7-3 to TRBJ2-1, with TRBD2 matching 11 bases. This CDR3 spans 17 amino acids. Germline lookup yields CDR1 SGHTA and CDR2 FQGTGA. The trim removed 4 bases at V and 6 bases at J, leaving 11 bases unmatched. The DNA for the CDR3 is TGTGCCAGCAGCTCGCTTCCTAGCGGGGGGCCTTCCAATGAGCAGTTCTTC. This translates into CASSSLPSGGPSNEQFF.

The V and J genes are TRBV7-9 and TRBJ1-5; D is ambiguous. V lost 0 bases to trimming and J lost 3 bases, with 9 bases between them. The CDR3 is made up of 15 amino acids. Germline loops: CDR1 SEHNR, CDR2 FQNEAQ (reference sequence). As DNA, the CDR3 is TGTGCCAGCAGCTTAGCTGGTAGGGACAATCAGCCCCAGCATTTT. It specifies CASSLAGRDNQPQHF.

In this sample, this clonotype turned up a few times. This chain links TRBV27 with TRBJ2-1; 7 bases match TRBD1. V shed 6 bases, J shed 5 bases, and the junction held 7 bases outside the gene matches. Germline CDR1 reads MNHEY; CDR2 reads SMNVEV (reference sequence). The CDR3 totals 14 residues. DNA of the CDR3: TGTGCCAGCAGCCCGGGACAGCTTAACAATGAGCAGTTCTTC. This sequence encodes CASSPGQLNNEQFF.

The chain links TRBV7-2 to TRBJ2-7, with 7 nucleotides matching TRBD1. The CDR3 contains 14 residues. CDR1 and CDR2 from the germline V gene are SGHTA and FQGNSA. V trimming: 5 bases; J trimming: 2 bases; junction bases outside the gene matches: 6. The CDR3 region is CASSTHRGPYEQYF. The CDR3 DNA is TGTGCCAGCAGCACCCACAGGGGTCCCTACGAGCAGTACTTC.

V usage is TRBV12-3 or TRBV12-4 and J usage is TRBJ1-4, with unresolved D. This CDR3 is 14 amino acids long. V was clipped by 6 bases and J by 4 bases, with 12 bases between them. The DNA for the CDR3 is TGTGCCAGCAGCCTAGTCCCAGTTAATGAAAAACTGTTTTTT. This translates into CASSLVPVNEKLFF.

The chain couples TRBV6-5 to TRBJ2-3; TRBD2 matches at 10 bases. The CDR3 is 17 amino acids. The V gene's germline CDR1 is MNHEY and CDR2 SVGAGI. V gave up 4 bases and J gave up 0 bases; unmatched junction bases: 7. CDR3 DNA: TGTGCCAGCAGTTCAAGGACTAGCGGTTCTAGCACAGATACGCAGTATTTT. This gives the protein CASSSRTSGSSTDTQYF.

There are many counts of this clonotype. This chain links TRBV18 with TRBJ1-1; 7 bases are a match to TRBD1. V lost 4 bases to trimming and J lost 1 base; unmatched junction nucleotides: 3. The CDR3 sequence is 14 residues long. Germline V gene data show CDR1 as KGHSH and CDR2 as LQKENI. This chain's CDR3 is CASSQDRKNTEAFF. CDR3 in DNA: TGTGCCAGCTCACAGGACAGGAAGAACACTGAAGCTTTCTTT.

This chain links TRBV7-2 with TRBJ2-1; 7 bases map to TRBD1. V lost 5 bases, J lost 8 bases, and 15 bases stayed unmatched. Germline values: CDR1 SGHTA, CDR2 FQGNSA. The CDR3 covers 16 residues. The CDR3 region has the DNA TGTGCCAGCAGCCTCCACCGGGACCTAGGGGGCGATGAGCAGTTCTTC. Residues: CASSLHRDLGGDEQFF.